The clone carrying this TCR beta chain was observed many times. During construction of the library, unique molecular identifiers were attached to individual cDNA molecules for quantitative, reproducible TCR counting. TCRdb re-called the RACE reads with MiXCR, one entry per CDR3 protein. The sample includes some 38,000 distinct CDR3 sequences, around 6.4% of them seen just once. As for time point: patch test 1, 2 weeks after DPC sensitization. Noted treatment: therapeutic diphenylcyclopropenone sensitization with weekly scalp DPC. Extraction of total RNA was performed on unfractionated whole blood. The data are from a study of human T cells and chemical hapten exposure. The sequencing here drew on whole blood, taken in connection with sensitization to the hapten diphenylcyclopropenone (DPC). This sequence was found in a woman aged 25 to 39 with alopecia areata. Some clones in this sample may be carry-over from other donors' samples.

The CDR3 sequence is CASSFTGSPEDIQYF. The CDR3 nucleotides are TGCGCCAGCAGCTTCACGGGATCCCCTGAGGACATTCAGTACTTC. The chain uses TRBV5-1 and TRBJ2-4, with D perhaps TRBD2 (5 bases). Deletions cut 2 bases from V and 8 bases from J, with 17 bases between. The CDR3 consists of 15 residues. Germline loops: CDR1 SGHRS, CDR2 YFSETQ.